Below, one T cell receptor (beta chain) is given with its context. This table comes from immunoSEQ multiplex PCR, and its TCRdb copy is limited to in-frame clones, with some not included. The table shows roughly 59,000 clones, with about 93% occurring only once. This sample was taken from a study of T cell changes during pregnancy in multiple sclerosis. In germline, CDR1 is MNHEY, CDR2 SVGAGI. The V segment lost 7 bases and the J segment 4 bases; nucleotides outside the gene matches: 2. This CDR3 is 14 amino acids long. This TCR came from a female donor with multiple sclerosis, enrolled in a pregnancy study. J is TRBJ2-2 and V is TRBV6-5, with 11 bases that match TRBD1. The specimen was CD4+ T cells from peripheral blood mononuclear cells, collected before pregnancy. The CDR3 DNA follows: TGTGCCAGCAAAGGGACAGGGGGCACCGGGGAGCTGTTTTTT. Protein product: CASKGTGGTGELFF.